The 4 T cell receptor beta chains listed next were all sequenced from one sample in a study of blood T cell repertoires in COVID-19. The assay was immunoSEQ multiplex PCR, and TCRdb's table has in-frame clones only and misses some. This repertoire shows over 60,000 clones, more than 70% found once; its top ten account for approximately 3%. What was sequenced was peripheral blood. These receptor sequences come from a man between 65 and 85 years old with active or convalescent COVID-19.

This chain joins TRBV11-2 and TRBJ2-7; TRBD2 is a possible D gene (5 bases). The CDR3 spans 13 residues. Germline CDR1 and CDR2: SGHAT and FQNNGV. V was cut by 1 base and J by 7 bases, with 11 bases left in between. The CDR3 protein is CASSLVRGREQYF. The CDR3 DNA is TGTGCCAGCAGCTTAGTCCGGGGAAGGGAGCAGTACTTC.

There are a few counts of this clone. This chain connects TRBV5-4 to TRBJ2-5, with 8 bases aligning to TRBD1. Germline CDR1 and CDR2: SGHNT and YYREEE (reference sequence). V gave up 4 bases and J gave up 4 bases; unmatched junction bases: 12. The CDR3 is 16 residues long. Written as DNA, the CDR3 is TGTGCCAGCAGCCCGACGGCCGGGACAGGAGGAGAGACCCAGTACTTC. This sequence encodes CASSPTAGTGGETQYF.

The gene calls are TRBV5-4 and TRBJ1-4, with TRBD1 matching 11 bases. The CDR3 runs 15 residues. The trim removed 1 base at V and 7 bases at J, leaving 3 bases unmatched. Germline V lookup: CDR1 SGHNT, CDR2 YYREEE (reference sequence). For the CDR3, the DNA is TGTGCCAGCAGCTTGCCGGGACAGGGGGGTGAAAAACTGTTTTTT. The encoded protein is CASSLPGQGGEKLFF.

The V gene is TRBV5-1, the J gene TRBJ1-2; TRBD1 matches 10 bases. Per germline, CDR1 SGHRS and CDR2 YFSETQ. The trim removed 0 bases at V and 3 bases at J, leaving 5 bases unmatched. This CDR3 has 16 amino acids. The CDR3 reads CASSLATGGADYGYTF. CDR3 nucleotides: TGCGCCAGCAGCTTGGCGACAGGGGGCGCGGACTATGGCTACACCTTC.